The clone carrying this T cell receptor (beta chain) was seen only a few times. Its specificity is not known. This record comes from a study of beta chain features in type 1 diabetes. Study observations and caveats: For type 1 diabetes patients, VDJ junctions showed fewer insertions and more deletions. Within each of all four CD4+ subsets, Type 1 diabetes patients had TCRB CDR3s that were moderately but significantly shorter.

Expressed TCRB transcripts were sequenced, since all the RNA that had been isolated was reverse transcribed. Sequencing was performed with immunoSEQ multiplex PCR; in TCRdb, only in-frame clones are kept and a portion is missing. The sample carries fewer than 900,000 clones, 15% to 20% recorded once. CD4+ naive, central memory, regulatory and stem cell-like memory subsets were isolated by sorting on CD45RO/CCR7/CD25/CD127/CD95/CD27. CDR1 and CDR2 (germline): MDHEN, SYDVKM. The V end was cut by 4 bases, the J end by 5 bases, with 8 bases between. The CDR3 is 12 residues long. The TCR comes from a young woman in good health. What was sequenced was naive CD4+ T cells from blood. The chain is built from TRBV28 and TRBJ2-5; D call uncertain. This CDR3 is CASSSPMETQYF. In DNA, the CDR3 is TGTGCCAGCAGTTCCCCGATGGAGACCCAGTACTTC.